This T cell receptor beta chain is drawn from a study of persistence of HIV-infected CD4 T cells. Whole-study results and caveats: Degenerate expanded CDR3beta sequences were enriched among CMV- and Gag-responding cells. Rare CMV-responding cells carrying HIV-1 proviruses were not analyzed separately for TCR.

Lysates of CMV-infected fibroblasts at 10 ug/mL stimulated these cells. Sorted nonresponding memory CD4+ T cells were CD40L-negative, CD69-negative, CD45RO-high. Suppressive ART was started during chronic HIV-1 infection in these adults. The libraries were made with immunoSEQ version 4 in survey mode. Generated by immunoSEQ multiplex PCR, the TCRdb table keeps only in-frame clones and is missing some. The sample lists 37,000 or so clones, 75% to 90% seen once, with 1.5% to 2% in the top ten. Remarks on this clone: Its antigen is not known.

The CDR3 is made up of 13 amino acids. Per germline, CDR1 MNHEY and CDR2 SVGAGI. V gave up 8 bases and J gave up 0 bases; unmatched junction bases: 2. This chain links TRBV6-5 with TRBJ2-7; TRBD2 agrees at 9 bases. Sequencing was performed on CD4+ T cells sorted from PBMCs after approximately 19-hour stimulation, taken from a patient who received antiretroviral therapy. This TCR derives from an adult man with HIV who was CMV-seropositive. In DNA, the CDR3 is TGTGCCAGCGAGCGGGGGGACTCCTACGAGCAGTACTTC. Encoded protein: CASERGDSYEQYF.